Each of the 32 T cell receptor beta chains below was sequenced from the same sample in a study of blood T cell repertoires in COVID-19. TCRdb's table, derived via immunoSEQ multiplex PCR, lists solely in-frame clones and lacks some. The sample records under 500,000 clones, 70% to 90% being singletons. The source material was PBMCs or T cells enriched from blood (not recorded which). Source of these receptors: a young woman with acute COVID-19.

The gene calls are TRBV21-1 and TRBJ1-5; the D call TRBD1 from the table was never checked on the DNA. TRBV21-1 is assigned pseudogene status. There are 15 residues in the CDR3. The CDR3 DNA is TGTGCCAGCAGCAAACACAGGGCCTTAAATCAGCCCCAGCATTTT. Its protein is CASSKHRALNQPQHF.

The chain is built from TRBV7-3 and TRBJ2-7; D is unresolved. Trimming cost V 4 bases and J 4 bases, with 14 bases left between them. Per the germline V gene, CDR1 is SGHTA and CDR2 is FQGTGA. The CDR3 spans 14 residues. CDR3 sequence (DNA): TGTGCCAGCAGCTCCTCGACTCTTCCTTACGAGCAGTACTTC. It is translated as CASSSSTLPYEQYF.

The chain joins TRBV25-1 to TRBJ1-4; TRBD1 matches at 8 bases. The CDR3 is made up of 18 amino acids. Germline values: CDR1 MGHDK, CDR2 SYGVNS. The V segment lost 6 bases and the J segment 0 bases; nucleotides outside the gene matches: 12. This CDR3 reads CASSRRGLQGATNEKLFF. For the CDR3, the DNA is TGTGCCAGCAGCCGGAGGGGCCTACAGGGGGCAACTAATGAAAAACTGTTTTTT. Drawing the rest from reference TRBV25-1 and TRBJ1-4, the complete variable domain is EADIYQTPRYLVIGTGKKITLECSQTMGHDKMYWYQQDPGMELHLIHYSYGVNSTEKGDLSSESTVSRIRTEHFPLTLESARPSHTSQYLCASSRRGLQGATNEKLFFGSGTQLSVL.

This chain uses TRBV29-1 with TRBJ2-7; 7 nucleotides line up with TRBD1. This CDR3 has 14 residues. V was pared by 3 bases and J by 1 base, with 6 bases of the junction left unmatched. The germline gives CDR1 SQVTM, CDR2 ANQGSEA. DNA for the CDR3: TGCAGCGTTGACCCGACAGGGATGTCCTACGAGCAGTACTTC. It yields the protein CSVDPTGMSYEQYF.

The chain uses TRBV11-2 and TRBJ2-1; D might be TRBD2 (6 bases). Deletions cut 3 bases from V and 7 bases from J, with 22 bases between. The CDR3 consists of 17 residues. The V gene's germline CDR1 is SGHAT and CDR2 FQNNGV. The DNA of the CDR3 is TGTGCCAGCAGCTTCGAAGTAGTTCGGGAGCACGGAAATGAGCAGTTCTTC. It is translated as CASSFEVVREHGNEQFF.

This clone was picked up one time. V gene TRBV6-5 combines with J gene TRBJ2-3; 8 bases map to TRBD1. Germline values: CDR1 MNHEY, CDR2 SVGAGI. The junction had 5 bases not matched to a gene; V was cut back by 10 bases and J by 2 bases. This CDR3 has 13 residues. Here the CDR3 reads CATRGQATDTQYF. The CDR3 DNA is TGTGCCACCAGGGGACAGGCCACAGATACGCAGTATTTT.

V is TRBV6-5 and J is TRBJ1-1; maybe TRBD1 (6 bases). Germline V gene data show CDR1 as MNHEY and CDR2 as SVGAGI. The V and J ends lost 6 bases and 1 base respectively, with 12 bases between them. The CDR3 sequence is 14 residues long. CDR3 protein: CASRRVQGNTEAFF. CDR3 nucleotide sequence: TGTGCCAGCAGAAGAGTACAGGGGAACACTGAAGCTTTCTTT.

This clone was seen a handful of times. The chain links TRBV5-6 to TRBJ1-4; 8 bases map to TRBD1. V lost 0 bases and J lost 8; bases outside the gene matches: 6. Germline V gene sequence: CDR1 SGHDT, CDR2 YYEEEE. The CDR3 totals 15 residues. This chain's CDR3 is CASSLAGTGGEKLFF. DNA for the CDR3: TGTGCCAGCAGCTTGGCCGGGACAGGAGGAGAAAAACTGTTTTTT.

V usage is TRBV7-9 and J usage is TRBJ2-4; maybe TRBD1 (6 bases). Per the germline V gene, CDR1 is SEHNR and CDR2 is FQNEAQ (reference sequence). The CDR3 extends over 15 amino acids. The ends were cut back, 4 bases at V and 6 bases at J, with 16 bases in the middle. CDR3 sequence reads: CASSSGRGQSNIQYF. The CDR3 coding sequence is TGTGCCAGCAGCTCAGGGCGCGGACAGTCAAACATTCAGTACTTC.

V gene TRBV3-1 (or the pseudogene TRBV3-2) combines with J gene TRBJ1-1; D perhaps matches TRBD1 (5 bases). The CDR3 sequence is 16 residues long. The germline gives CDR1 LGHDT, CDR2 YNNKEL (reference sequence). Trimming left V 0 bases short and J 4 bases short, with 15 bases between. The chain's CDR3 is CASSQEGRTQGTEAFF. CDR3 sequence (DNA): TGTGCCAGCAGCCAAGAAGGTCGCACGCAGGGCACTGAAGCTTTCTTT.

The chain carries TRBV25-1 and TRBJ1-2; D uncertain. CDR3 length: 14 amino acids. V was trimmed by 2 bases and J by 5 bases, leaving 12 bases between them. The germline V gene encodes CDR1 MGHDK and CDR2 SYGVNS. CDR3: CASSELDREYGYTF. The CDR3 nucleotides read TGTGCCAGCAGTGAACTGGATCGGGAGTATGGCTACACCTTC.

The CDR3 sequence is CASSPWKSSPSTDTQYF. DNA for the CDR3: TGCGCCAGCAGCCCCTGGAAGTCTAGCCCTAGCACAGATACGCAGTATTTT. This sequence joins TRBV4-1 and TRBJ2-3; tentative D call: TRBD2 (5 bases). Germline V CDR1 and CDR2: MGHRA, YSYEKL. Trimming stripped 4 bases from V and 0 bases from J, with 17 bases between. The CDR3 has 17 amino acids.

V usage is TRBV15 and J usage is TRBJ1-6, with 8 positions matching TRBD1. The CDR3 length is 16 residues. Germline CDR1 reads LNHNV; CDR2 reads YYDKDF (reference sequence). J was trimmed by 8 bases and V by 4 bases; bases with no gene match: 10. This chain's CDR3 is CATSTTLDRGDSPLHF. The DNA of the CDR3 is TGTGCCACCAGCACAACTCTAGACAGGGGCGATTCACCCCTCCACTTT.

The J gene is TRBJ2-1, the V gene TRBV11-2; D is ambiguous. The germline V gene has CDR1 SGHAT and CDR2 FQNNGV. V was clipped by 3 bases and J by 1 base, with 10 bases between them. The CDR3 totals 15 residues. DNA for the CDR3: TGTGCCAGCAGCTTTCTCCGGTCATCCTACAATGAGCAGTTCTTC. This gives the protein CASSFLRSSYNEQFF. The full variable domain, completed using reference TRBV11-2 and TRBJ2-1, is EAGVAQSPRYKIIEKRQSVAFWCNPISGHATLYWYQQILGQGPKLLIQFQNNGVVDDSQLPKDRFSAERLKGVDSTLKIQPAKLEDSAVYLCASSFLRSSYNEQFFGPGTRLTVL.

The rearrangement uses TRBV10-3 and TRBJ2-5, with 9 positions matching TRBD1. This CDR3 is 14 amino acids long. Germline V gene lookup returns CDR1 ENHRY and CDR2 SYGVKD. Trimming at V came to 6 bases and at J to 5 bases, leaving 7 bases not matched to a gene. CDR3 protein: CAISIGQGRETQYF. CDR3 bases: TGTGCCATCAGCATCGGACAGGGGAGGGAGACCCAGTACTTC.

This clone was observed many times. The rearrangement links TRBV6-2 or TRBV6-3 to TRBJ2-7; weak D call: TRBD1 (5 bases). The germline V gene has CDR1 MNHEY and CDR2 SVGEGT. This CDR3 comprises 13 residues. Trimming stripped 5 bases from V and 6 bases from J, with 14 bases between. Written as DNA, the CDR3 is TGTGCCAGCAGTCCAGGACAAGGATCCGAGCAGTACTTC. Amino acids: CASSPGQGSEQYF.

In its sample, this clone was seen once. The CDR3 DNA follows: TGTGCCAGCTCTCCAAGCCCACTAAGGGGCTATGGCTACACCTTC. This gives the protein CASSPSPLRGYGYTF. This rearrangement joins TRBV18 to TRBJ1-2, with D perhaps matching TRBD1 (5 bases). From germline, CDR1 is KGHSH and CDR2 LQKENI. The CDR3 is 15 amino acids. V lost 6 bases and J lost 4, with 18 bases in between.

V usage is TRBV28 and J usage is TRBJ1-6, with D possibly TRBD1 on 6 matching bases. This CDR3 has 16 residues. Germline V gene sequence: CDR1 MDHEN, CDR2 SYDVKM. The V end was cut by 5 bases, the J end by 3 bases, with 14 bases between. The CDR3 sequence: CASSQGGRLYNSPLHF. The CDR3 DNA reads TGTGCCAGCAGTCAAGGGGGTAGGCTCTATAATTCACCCCTCCACTTT.

V gene TRBV10-3 combines with J gene TRBJ2-7; the D gene is possibly TRBD1 (6 bases). Trimming pared 6 bases from V and 4 bases from J, leaving 10 bases between. Germline V lookup: CDR1 ENHRY, CDR2 SYGVKD. The CDR3 is made up of 12 amino acids. The CDR3 nucleotides are TGTGCCATCAGCCGACAGGCTTACGAGCAGTACTTC. Translated: CAISRQAYEQYF.

This chain links TRBV27 with TRBJ2-7; 7 bases align to TRBD1. The V gene end was trimmed by 2 bases and the J gene end by 4 bases; junction bases not matched to a gene: 14. Germline assignment: CDR1 MNHEY and CDR2 SMNVEV (reference sequence). The CDR3 totals 17 residues. CDR3 DNA sequence: TGTGCCAGCAGTTTAAGGGGGACAGAGTTCCGAATATACGAGCAGTACTTC. Its protein is CASSLRGTEFRIYEQYF.

In DNA form, the CDR3 reads TGTGCCAGCAGCCAAGATTTGGACAGGGGGACGCTGTTTTTT. This gives the protein CASSQDLDRGTLFF. This chain joins TRBV3-1 (or the pseudogene TRBV3-2) and TRBJ2-2; 10 bases agree with TRBD1. CDR1 LGHDT and CDR2 YNNKEL come from the germline V gene (reference sequence). Losses at the gene ends were 0 bases for V and 13 bases for J; bases not matched to a gene: 5. The CDR3 has 14 residues.

V gene TRBV19 combines with J gene TRBJ1-5; TRBD1 might be the D (5 bases). Trimming cost V 1 base and J 6 bases, with 13 bases left between them. The germline gives CDR1 LNHDA, CDR2 SQIVND (reference sequence). The CDR3 length is 15 residues. Here the CDR3 DNA reads TGTGCCAGTAGTATAGGGTCAGGGCTGGGTCAGCCCCAGCATTTT. The encoded protein is CASSIGSGLGQPQHF.

This rearrangement joins TRBV7-3 to TRBJ1-2, with D perhaps matching TRBD1 (6 bases). The V end lost 5 bases, the J end lost 2 bases, and 12 bases lay between the germline ends. Germline CDR1 reads SGHTA; CDR2 reads FQGTGA. The CDR3 is 14 amino acids. This chain's CDR3 is CASSRDTSNYGYTF. Here the CDR3 DNA reads TGTGCCAGCAGCCGGGACACATCGAACTATGGCTACACCTTC.

This rearrangement joins TRBV19 to TRBJ1-2; 7 bases map to TRBD1. With V trimmed by 3 bases and J by 2 bases, 15 bases remained unmatched. This CDR3 is 18 amino acids long. Germline lookup yields CDR1 LNHDA and CDR2 SQIVND (reference sequence). CDR3 amino acids: CASSIERQGPGSNYGYTF. DNA of the CDR3: TGTGCCAGTAGTATCGAACGACAGGGCCCAGGCTCAAACTATGGCTACACCTTC. Combining the CDR3 with reference TRBV19 and TRBJ1-2 gives the whole variable domain DGGITQSPKYLFRKEGQNVTLSCEQNLNHDAMYWYRQDPGQGLRLIYYSQIVNDFQKGDIAEGYSVSREKKESFPLTVTSAQKNPTAFYLCASSIERQGPGSNYGYTFGSGTRLTVV.

J is TRBJ2-5 and V is TRBV24-1, with 9 positions matching TRBD2. This CDR3 comprises 18 residues. Trimming at V came to 3 bases and at J to 1 base, leaving 11 bases not matched to a gene. Per germline, CDR1 KGHDR and CDR2 SFDVKD. The CDR3 loop is CATSDPHLAGVSQETQYF. The CDR3 nucleotides read TGTGCCACCAGTGATCCCCATTTAGCGGGAGTGAGCCAAGAGACCCAGTACTTC.

The genes are TRBV7-2 and TRBJ2-5; 10 bases are a match to TRBD2. The CDR3 totals 19 residues. Germline-derived CDR1 and CDR2 are SGHTA and FQGNSA. After removal of 3 bases from V and 1 base from J, the junction contained 14 bases not matched to a gene. For the CDR3, the DNA is TGTGCCAGCAGCTTCCTAGCCCAAGGAGTAGCGGGGGGCCAAGAGACCCAGTACTTC. This codes for CASSFLAQGVAGGQETQYF.

The chain is built from TRBV4-1 and TRBJ2-2; 7 nucleotides match TRBD2. After removal of 2 bases from V and 8 bases from J, the junction contained 17 bases not matched to a gene. CDR1 is MGHRA, CDR2 YSYEKL, per germline. The CDR3 loop spans 18 amino acids. CDR3: CASSQPPYSGRAVGELFF. The CDR3 DNA sequence: TGCGCCAGCAGCCAACCCCCGTATAGTGGGAGGGCCGTAGGGGAGCTGTTTTTT.

V and J are TRBV6-1 and TRBJ1-2, with D perhaps TRBD1 (6 bases). Germline V gives CDR1 MNHNS, CDR2 SASEGT. This CDR3 is built from 12 residues. With 1 base removed from V and 8 bases from J, the gap between germline ends came to 8 bases. For the CDR3, the DNA is TGTGCCAGCAGTGAAGGAGGGGGAGGCTACACCTTC. This codes for CASSEGGGGYTF.

The V call is TRBV27, the J call TRBJ1-5; maybe TRBD1 (5 bases). The germline CDR1 and CDR2 sequences are MNHEY and SMNVEV (reference sequence). The CDR3 is 13 amino acids. V was trimmed by 8 bases and J by 2 bases, leaving 10 bases between them. The chain's CDR3 is CASRPGGNQPQHF. Here the CDR3 DNA reads TGTGCCAGCCGGCCGGGGGGCAATCAGCCCCAGCATTTT.

The gene calls are TRBV14 and TRBJ2-7; TRBD1 agrees at 7 bases. The CDR3 has 15 residues. Trimming removed 4 bases from V and 2 bases from J; junction bases left unmatched: 8. Germline lookup yields CDR1 SGHDN and CDR2 FVKESK. In DNA form, the CDR3 reads TGTGCCAGCAGCCCATTAGGTACAGGGGCCTACGAGCAGTACTTC. Translation: CASSPLGTGAYEQYF.

The rearrangement uses TRBV5-1 and TRBJ2-3; tentative D call: TRBD1 (6 bases). The V and J ends lost 4 bases and 1 base respectively, with 19 bases between them. Germline CDR1 SGHRS, CDR2 YFSETQ. The CDR3 covers 17 residues. CDR3: CASSIPFDRPRTDTQYF. The CDR3, as DNA: TGCGCCAGCAGCATCCCATTTGACAGGCCTCGCACAGATACGCAGTATTTT. The whole variable domain, filled in from reference TRBV5-1 and TRBJ2-3, reads KAGVTQTPRYLIKTRGQQVTLSCSPISGHRSVSWYQQTPGQGLQFLFEYFSETQRNKGNFPGRFSGRQFSNSRSEMNVSTLELGDSALYLCASSIPFDRPRTDTQYFGPGTRLTVL.

This chain uses TRBV5-5 with TRBJ2-3; D perhaps matches TRBD1 (5 bases). Germline V lookup: CDR1 SGHKS, CDR2 YYEKEE (reference sequence). The CDR3 is made up of 14 amino acids. V lost 4 bases and J 7 bases, leaving 16 bases between the germline ends. The CDR3 protein is CASSHRYRRNTQYF. The CDR3 nucleotides read TGTGCCAGCAGCCATCGGTACAGGCGAAATACGCAGTATTTT.